What follows is one T cell receptor (beta chain) and its context. What it binds is unknown. The CDR3 end falls 3 residues outside the read, so it is completed with the germline J gene. The data were taken from a study of T cells in women clearing cervical HPV infection. Study-wide background: Cases were women with histologically confirmed HPV16-related CIN3 or worse, including a couple of invasive cancers. Overall study results and limits: TRBV6-7 relative abundance averaged roughly 0.099% in cases and 0.15% to 0.2% in controls.

V shed 0 bases, J shed 7 bases, and the junction held 1 base outside the gene matches. Germline V gene lookup returns CDR1 GTSNPN and CDR2 SVGIG (reference sequence). The CDR3 totals 15 residues. TCR beta CDR3 amplified by multiplex PCR from approximately 1,100 ng genomic DNA. Method: immunoSEQ multiplex PCR; TCRdb's copy keeps in-frame clones and lacks some. The sample table includes more than 25,000 clones. Material: blood buffy coat. The TCR was taken from a woman between 18 and 70 years old with a cervical HPV16 infection that either progressed to CIN3+ or cleared (not recorded which). The rearrangement uses TRBV30 and TRBJ2-1; 15 nucleotides align to TRBD2. The CDR3 sequence is CAWSVGTSGGNEQFF. The CDR3 DNA, read in part, is TGTGCCTGGAGTGTAGGGACTAGCGGGGGGAATGAG.